This record concerns one TCR beta chain sequence. The antigen is not known. PCR employed 60 Vbeta and 13 Jbeta primers. Assay used: immunoSEQ multiplex PCR; TCRdb lists only in-frame clones, some missing. The data contain under 120,000 clones, approximately 70% of them singletons. V was trimmed by 6 bases and J by 0 bases, leaving 9 bases between them. The germline V gene encodes CDR1 MDHEN and CDR2 SYDVKM. The CDR3 runs 15 residues. The record originates from a study of cytomegalovirus exposure and HLA in healthy donors. Study results and caveats: The study designated roughly 160 TCR beta chains cytomegalovirus-associated.

The J gene is TRBJ2-6, the V gene TRBV28; D is undetermined. This sequence originates from a man aged 35-49 years in good health and CMV-seropositive. Specimen: PBMCs. As DNA, the CDR3 is TGTGCCAGCAGAACAGTTTACTCTGGGGCCAACGTCCTGACTTTC. Its protein is CASRTVYSGANVLTF.